The sequence of this TCR beta chain was determined in a study of immune cell composition in non-small cell lung cancer. As for the study in general: Histologic subtype was mainly adenocarcinoma or squamous cell carcinoma. The study, taken as a whole, reports: TIL tumour reactivity correlated with maximal tumour-associated clone frequency in adenocarcinoma. Clones >0.5% enriched in tumour were rarer in adenocarcinoma (around 33%) than squamous (about 80%).

A remark on this clone: The antigen remains undetermined.

In germline, CDR1 is SNHLY, CDR2 FYNNEI. There are 13 residues in the CDR3. Trimming shortened V by 3 bases and J by 3 bases, and 9 bases separated the two germline ends. Normal lung was taken at the farthest possible site, at least 3 cm from tumour. Template was genomic DNA from frozen, unsorted single-cell suspensions. The data were produced by immunoSEQ multiplex PCR, yet TCRdb's version contains in-frame clones alone and is incomplete. In the table there are roughly 5,100 clones, 70% to 90% of which are singletons. The chain recombines TRBV2 with TRBJ2-7; D unclear. Sequencing used non-adjacent lung tissue. The TCR comes from a human donor with non-small cell lung cancer. Some clones in this sample may be carry-over from other donors' samples. The CDR3, as DNA: TGTGCCAGCAGTGACAGGTTGTACTACGAGCAGTACTTC. Translated: CASSDRLYYEQYF.